The entry below gives a single T cell receptor (beta chain) sequence along with its context. Its antigen is currently unknown. The record originates from a study of CD8 T cells in ankylosing spondylitis. General observations from the study: Disease-linked clones reportedly showed significant enrichment in matched ankylosing spondylitis synovial fluid. Peripheral blood held disease-linked clones only at relatively low frequency, and these were CD8+. One TCR beta motif, made up of roughly eight highly homologous variants, appeared characteristic of ankylosing spondylitis blood.

The CDR3 sequence is 15 residues long. The ends lost 3 bases at V and 6 bases at J; junction bases unmatched: 8. CDR1 and CDR2 from the germline V gene are SGHTA and FQGNSA. Researchers built TCR beta libraries using quantitative 5'-RACE with molecular barcodes. MiXCR, run by TCRdb on the 5' RACE reads, gives a single entry per CDR3 protein. Among roughly 670,000 distinct CDR3 sequences listed, around 17% were seen once. The source is a male donor with ankylosing spondylitis. Sequences were obtained from blood, either unsorted or a sorted T cell fraction (not recorded which). This chain connects TRBV7-2 to TRBJ2-3, with TRBD2 matching 8 bases. The CDR3 DNA follows: TGTGCCAGCAGCTTTCCGGGACTAGAGTCGGATACGCAGTATTTT. This sequence encodes CASSFPGLESDTQYF.